The present entry profiles one TCR beta chain with its context. Its antigen is undetermined. Researchers used two-round multiplex PCR to amplify TCR beta CDR3 starting from genomic DNA. Gene-specific TRBV and TRBJ primers were used in PCR round one. One entry per CDR3 protein results from TCRdb running MiXCR on the multiplex PCR reads. The sample includes fewer than 40,000 distinct CDR3 sequences, 32% of them seen just once. This entry comes from a study of prognosis after radiotherapy for stage I lung cancer. Losses at the gene ends were 5 bases for V and 7 bases for J; bases not matched to a gene: 17. The V gene's germline CDR1 is DFQATT and CDR2 SNEGSKA (reference sequence). The CDR3 runs 15 residues. Study-wide results and caveats: Patients who had metastases reportedly showed TRBV and TRBJ gene usage that varied from that of patients who did not.

V and J are TRBV20-1 and TRBJ2-7; 7 positions match TRBD1. This clonotype was sampled from a donor over 45 with non-small cell lung cancer. This material consisted of PBMCs, taken before or after stereotactic body radiation therapy (not recorded which). The CDR3 sequence: CSAAPVDRPSEEQYF. The CDR3 DNA sequence: TGCAGTGCTGCCCCCGTGGACAGGCCCTCGGAGGAGCAGTACTTC.